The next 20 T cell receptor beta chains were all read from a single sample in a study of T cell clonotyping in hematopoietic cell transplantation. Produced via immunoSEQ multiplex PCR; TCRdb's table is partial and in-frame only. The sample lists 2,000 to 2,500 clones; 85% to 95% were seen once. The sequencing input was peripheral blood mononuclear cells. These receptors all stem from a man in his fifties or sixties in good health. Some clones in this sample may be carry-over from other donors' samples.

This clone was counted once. DNA for the CDR3: TGTGCTTCGGAGGGGACAGGGGGCAGAGTGACCGGGGAGCTGTTTTTT. It yields the protein CASEGTGGRVTGELFF. The rearrangement uses TRBV30 and TRBJ2-2, with 12 bases that match TRBD1. The CDR3 covers 16 residues. Germline lookup yields CDR1 GTSNPN and CDR2 SVGIG (reference sequence).

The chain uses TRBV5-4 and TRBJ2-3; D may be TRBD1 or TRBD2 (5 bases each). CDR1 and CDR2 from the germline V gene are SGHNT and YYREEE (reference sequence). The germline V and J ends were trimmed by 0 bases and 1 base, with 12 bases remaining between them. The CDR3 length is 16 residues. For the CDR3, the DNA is TGTGCCAGCAGCTTGGCTCCGGGACGGGGCACAGATACGCAGTATTTT. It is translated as CASSLAPGRGTDTQYF.

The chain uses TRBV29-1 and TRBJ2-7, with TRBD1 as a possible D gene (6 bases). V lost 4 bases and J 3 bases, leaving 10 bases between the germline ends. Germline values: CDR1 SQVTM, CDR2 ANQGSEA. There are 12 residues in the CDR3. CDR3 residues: CSVAGQNYEQYF. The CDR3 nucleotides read TGCAGCGTTGCGGGACAAAACTACGAGCAGTACTTC.

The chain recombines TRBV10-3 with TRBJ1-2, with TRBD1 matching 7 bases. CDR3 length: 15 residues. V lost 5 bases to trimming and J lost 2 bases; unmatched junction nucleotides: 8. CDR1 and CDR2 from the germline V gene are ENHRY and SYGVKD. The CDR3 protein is CAISPPPQGNYGYTF. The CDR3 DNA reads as TGTGCCATCAGTCCCCCTCCACAGGGGAACTATGGCTACACCTTC.

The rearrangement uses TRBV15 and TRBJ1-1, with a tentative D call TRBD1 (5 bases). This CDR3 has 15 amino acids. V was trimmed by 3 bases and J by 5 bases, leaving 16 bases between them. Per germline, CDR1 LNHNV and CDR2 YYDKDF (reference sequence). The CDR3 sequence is CATSSLWGSRTEAFF. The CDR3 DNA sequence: TGTGCCACCAGCAGCCTTTGGGGGTCGAGGACTGAAGCTTTCTTT.

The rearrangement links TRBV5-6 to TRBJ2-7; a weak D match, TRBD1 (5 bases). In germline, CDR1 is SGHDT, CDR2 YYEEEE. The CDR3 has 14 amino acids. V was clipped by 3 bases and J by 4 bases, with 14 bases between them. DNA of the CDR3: TGTGCCAGCAGCTCGGAATTCAGGGCTTACGAGCAGTACTTC. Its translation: CASSSEFRAYEQYF.

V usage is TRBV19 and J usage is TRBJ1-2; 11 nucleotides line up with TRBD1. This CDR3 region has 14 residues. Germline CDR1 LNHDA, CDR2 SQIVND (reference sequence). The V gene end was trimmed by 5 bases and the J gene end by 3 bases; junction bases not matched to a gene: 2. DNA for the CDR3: TGTGCCAGTAGTCTGGGACAGGGGGACTATGGCTACACCTTC. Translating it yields CASSLGQGDYGYTF.

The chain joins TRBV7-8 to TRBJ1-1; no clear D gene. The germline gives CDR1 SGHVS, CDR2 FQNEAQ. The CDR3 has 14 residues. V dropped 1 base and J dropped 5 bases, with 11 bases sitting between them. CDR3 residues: CASSLDTTGTEAFF. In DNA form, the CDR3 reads TGTGCCAGCAGCTTAGACACGACGGGGACTGAAGCTTTCTTT.

DNA for the CDR3: TGTGCCATCATTTCTGATCCCCCAGCCACTGAAGCTTTCTTT. Protein sequence: CAIISDPPATEAFF. The rearrangement joins TRBV10-3 to TRBJ1-1; no definite D call. The CDR3 runs to 14 residues. Germline V lookup: CDR1 ENHRY, CDR2 SYGVKD. Trimming removed 7 bases at V and 4 bases at J, with 16 bases between.

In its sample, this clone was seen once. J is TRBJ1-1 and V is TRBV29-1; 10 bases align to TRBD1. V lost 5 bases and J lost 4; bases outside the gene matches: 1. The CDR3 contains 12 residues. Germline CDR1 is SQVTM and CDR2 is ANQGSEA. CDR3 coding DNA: TGCAGCGTTAGGACAGGGGGCACTGAAGCTTTCTTT. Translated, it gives CSVRTGGTEAFF.

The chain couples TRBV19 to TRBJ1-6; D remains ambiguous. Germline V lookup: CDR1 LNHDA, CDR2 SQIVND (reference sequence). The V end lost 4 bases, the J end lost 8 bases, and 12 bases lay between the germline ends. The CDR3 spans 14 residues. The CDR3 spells CASSNGLLDSPLHF. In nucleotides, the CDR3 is TGTGCCAGTAGTAACGGGCTTCTGGATTCACCCCTCCACTTT.

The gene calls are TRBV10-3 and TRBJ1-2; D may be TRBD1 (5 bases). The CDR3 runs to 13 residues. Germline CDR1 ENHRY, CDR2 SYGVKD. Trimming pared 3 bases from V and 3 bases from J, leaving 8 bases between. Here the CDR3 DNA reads TGTGCCATCAGTGATCAGGGAGACTATGGCTACACCTTC. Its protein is CAISDQGDYGYTF.

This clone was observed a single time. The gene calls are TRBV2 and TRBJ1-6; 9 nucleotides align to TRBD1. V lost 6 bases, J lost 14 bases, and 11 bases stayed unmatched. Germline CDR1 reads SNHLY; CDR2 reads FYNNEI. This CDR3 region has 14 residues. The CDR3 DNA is TGTGCCAGCAGAATGGGACAGGGCTTAAGGGCCCTCCACTTT. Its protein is CASRMGQGLRALHF.

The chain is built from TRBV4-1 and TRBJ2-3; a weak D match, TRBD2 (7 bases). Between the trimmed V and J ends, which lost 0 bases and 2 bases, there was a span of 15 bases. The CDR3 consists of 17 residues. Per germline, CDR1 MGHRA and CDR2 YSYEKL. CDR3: CASSQEDGGLVTDTQYF. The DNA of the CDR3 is TGCGCCAGCAGCCAAGAGGACGGGGGGCTTGTCACAGATACGCAGTATTTT.

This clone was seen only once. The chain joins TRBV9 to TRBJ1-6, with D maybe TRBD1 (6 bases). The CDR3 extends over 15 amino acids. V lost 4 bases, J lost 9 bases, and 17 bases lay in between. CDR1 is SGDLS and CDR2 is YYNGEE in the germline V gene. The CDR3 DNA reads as TGTGCCAGCAGCCCCGTGCCGGACAGCGCTTCACCCCTCCACTTT. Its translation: CASSPVPDSASPLHF.

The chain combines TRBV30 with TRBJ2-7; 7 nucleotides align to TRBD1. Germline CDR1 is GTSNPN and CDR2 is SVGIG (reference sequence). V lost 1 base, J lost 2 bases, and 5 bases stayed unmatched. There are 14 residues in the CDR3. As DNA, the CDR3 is TGTGCCTGGAGTGGGACAGGTTTTGCCTACGAGCAGTACTTC. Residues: CAWSGTGFAYEQYF. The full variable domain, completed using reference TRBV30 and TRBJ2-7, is SQTIHQWPATLVQPVGSPLSLECTVEGTSNPNLYWYRQAAGRGLQLLFYSVGIGQISSEVPQNLSASRPQDRQFILSSKKLLLSDSGFYLCAWSGTGFAYEQYFGPGTRLTVT.

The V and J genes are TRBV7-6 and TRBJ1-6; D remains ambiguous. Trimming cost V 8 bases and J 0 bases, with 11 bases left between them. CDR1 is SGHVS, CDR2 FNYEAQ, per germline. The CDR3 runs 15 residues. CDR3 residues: CASRTDSSYNSPLHF. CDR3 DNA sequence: TGTGCCAGCCGGACTGATAGCTCCTATAATTCACCCCTCCACTTT.

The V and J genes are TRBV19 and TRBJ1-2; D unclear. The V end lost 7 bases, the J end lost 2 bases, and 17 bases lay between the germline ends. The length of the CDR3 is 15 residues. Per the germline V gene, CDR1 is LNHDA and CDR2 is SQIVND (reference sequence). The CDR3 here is CASTLGRLKNYGYTF. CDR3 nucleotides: TGTGCCAGTACCCTGGGGAGACTGAAAAACTATGGCTACACCTTC.

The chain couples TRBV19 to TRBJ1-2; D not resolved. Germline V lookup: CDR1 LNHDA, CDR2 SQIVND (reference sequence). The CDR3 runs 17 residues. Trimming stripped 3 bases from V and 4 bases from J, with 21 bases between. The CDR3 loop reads CASSIAGGAGKAYGYTF. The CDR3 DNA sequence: TGTGCCAGTAGTATCGCGGGCGGCGCAGGCAAGGCCTATGGCTACACCTTC.

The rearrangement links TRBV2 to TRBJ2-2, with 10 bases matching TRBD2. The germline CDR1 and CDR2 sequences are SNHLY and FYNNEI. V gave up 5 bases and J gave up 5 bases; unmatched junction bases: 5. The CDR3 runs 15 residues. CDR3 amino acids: CASSKSGGGTGELFF. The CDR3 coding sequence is TGTGCCAGCAGTAAAAGCGGGGGGGGTACCGGGGAGCTGTTTTTT.